The clone carrying this T cell receptor (beta chain) has at least ten counts. This entry comes from a study of T cells in Graves' hyperthyroidism and ophthalmopathy. Uncontrolled infection, other autoimmune disease, pregnancy or lactation led to exclusion. The CDR3 is 14 residues long. Trimming took off 5 bases at V and 7 bases at J, with 14 bases between the two ends. Researchers amplified the TCR beta CDR3 regions from RNA transcripts. A first-round RT-PCR of the TCR CDR3 used the HTBI primer set. TCRdb analysed the multiplex PCR reads with MiXCR anew, one entry per CDR3 protein. The repertoire holds about 710,000 distinct CDR3 sequences, 15% to 20% seen once, with 8.4% in the top ten.

This TCR derives from a man younger than 35 with Graves' hyperthyroidism. The gene calls are TRBV12-3 or TRBV12-4 and TRBJ2-2; the D call may be TRBD1 or TRBD2 (5 bases each). Sequencing was performed on blood. CDR3 in amino acids: CASSLDEGIGELFF. Written as DNA, the CDR3 is TGTGCCAGCAGTCTAGACGAGGGGATCGGGGAGCTGTTTTTT.